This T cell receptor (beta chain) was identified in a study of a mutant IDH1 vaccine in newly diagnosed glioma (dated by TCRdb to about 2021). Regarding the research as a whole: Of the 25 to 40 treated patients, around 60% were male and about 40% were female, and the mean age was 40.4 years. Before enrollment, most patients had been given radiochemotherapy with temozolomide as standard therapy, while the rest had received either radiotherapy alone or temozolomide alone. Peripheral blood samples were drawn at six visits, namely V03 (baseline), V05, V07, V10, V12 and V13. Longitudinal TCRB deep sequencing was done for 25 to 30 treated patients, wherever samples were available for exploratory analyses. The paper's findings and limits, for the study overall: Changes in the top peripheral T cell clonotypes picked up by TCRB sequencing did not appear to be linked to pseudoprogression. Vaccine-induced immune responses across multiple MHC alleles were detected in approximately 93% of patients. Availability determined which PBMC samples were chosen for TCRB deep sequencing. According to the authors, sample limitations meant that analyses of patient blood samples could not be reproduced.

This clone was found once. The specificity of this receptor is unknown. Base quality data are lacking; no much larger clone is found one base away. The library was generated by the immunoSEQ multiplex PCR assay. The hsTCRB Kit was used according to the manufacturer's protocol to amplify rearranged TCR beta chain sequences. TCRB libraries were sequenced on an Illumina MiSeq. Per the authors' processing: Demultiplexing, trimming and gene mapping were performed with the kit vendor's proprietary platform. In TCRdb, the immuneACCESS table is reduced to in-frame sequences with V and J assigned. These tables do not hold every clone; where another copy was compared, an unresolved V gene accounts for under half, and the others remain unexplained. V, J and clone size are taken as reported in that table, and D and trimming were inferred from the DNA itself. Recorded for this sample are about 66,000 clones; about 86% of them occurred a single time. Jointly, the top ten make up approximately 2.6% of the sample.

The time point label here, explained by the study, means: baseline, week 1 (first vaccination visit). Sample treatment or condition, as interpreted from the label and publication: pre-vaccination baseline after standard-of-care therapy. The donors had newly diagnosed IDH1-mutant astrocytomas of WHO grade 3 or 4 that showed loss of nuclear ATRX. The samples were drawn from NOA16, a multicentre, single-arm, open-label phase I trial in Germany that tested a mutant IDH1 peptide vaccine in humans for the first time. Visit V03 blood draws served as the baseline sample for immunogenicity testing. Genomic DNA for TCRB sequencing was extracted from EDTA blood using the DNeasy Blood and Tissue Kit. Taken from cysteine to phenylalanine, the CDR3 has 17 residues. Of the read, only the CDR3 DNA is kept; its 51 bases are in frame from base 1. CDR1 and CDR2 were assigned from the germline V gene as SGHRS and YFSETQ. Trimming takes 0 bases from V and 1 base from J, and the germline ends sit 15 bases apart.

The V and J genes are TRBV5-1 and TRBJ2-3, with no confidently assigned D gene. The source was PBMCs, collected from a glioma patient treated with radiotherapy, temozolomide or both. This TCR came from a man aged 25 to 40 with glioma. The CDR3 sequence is CASSLATRPRGTDTQYF. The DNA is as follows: TGCGCCAGCAGCTTGGCCACTCGGCCCCGGGGCACAGATACGCAGTATTTT.